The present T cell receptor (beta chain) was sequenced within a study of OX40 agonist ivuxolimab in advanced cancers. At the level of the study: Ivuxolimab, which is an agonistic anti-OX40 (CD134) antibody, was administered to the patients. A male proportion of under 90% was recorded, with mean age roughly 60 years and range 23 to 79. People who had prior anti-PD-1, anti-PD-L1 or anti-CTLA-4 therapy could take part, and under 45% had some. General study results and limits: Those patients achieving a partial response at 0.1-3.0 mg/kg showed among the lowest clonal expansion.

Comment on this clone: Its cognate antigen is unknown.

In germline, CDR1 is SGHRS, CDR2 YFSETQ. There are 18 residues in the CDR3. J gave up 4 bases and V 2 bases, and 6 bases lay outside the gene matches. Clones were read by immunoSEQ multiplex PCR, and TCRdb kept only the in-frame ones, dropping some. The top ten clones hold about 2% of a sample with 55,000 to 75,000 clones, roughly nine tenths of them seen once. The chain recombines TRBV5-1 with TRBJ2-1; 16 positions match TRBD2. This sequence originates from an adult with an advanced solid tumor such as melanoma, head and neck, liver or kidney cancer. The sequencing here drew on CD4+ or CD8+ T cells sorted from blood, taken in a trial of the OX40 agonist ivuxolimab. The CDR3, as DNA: TGCGCCAGCAGCTTTGCCGGGACTAGCGGGAGGGGTTACAATGAGCAGTTCTTC. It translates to CASSFAGTSGRGYNEQFF.